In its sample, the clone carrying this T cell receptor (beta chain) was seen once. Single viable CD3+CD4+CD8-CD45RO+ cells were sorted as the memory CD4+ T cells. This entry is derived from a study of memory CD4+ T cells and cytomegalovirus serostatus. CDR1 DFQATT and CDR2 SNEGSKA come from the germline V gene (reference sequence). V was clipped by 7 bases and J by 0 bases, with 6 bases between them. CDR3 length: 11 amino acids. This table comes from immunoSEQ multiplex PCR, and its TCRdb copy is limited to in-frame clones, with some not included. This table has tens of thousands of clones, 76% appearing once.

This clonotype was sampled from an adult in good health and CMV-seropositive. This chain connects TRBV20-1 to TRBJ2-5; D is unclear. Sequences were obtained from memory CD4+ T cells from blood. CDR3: CSGQHQETQYF. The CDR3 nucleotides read TGCAGTGGCCAGCACCAAGAGACCCAGTACTTC.